Shown below are 8 T cell receptor beta chains from a single sample sequenced in a study of T cells in Graves' hyperthyroidism and ophthalmopathy (dated by TCRdb to between 2019 and 2020). Receptor libraries were prepared by multiplex PCR. Sequencer: Illumina HiSeq 2000. The TCR beta CDR3 regions were amplified from the RNA transcripts. The first round of RT-PCR for the TCR CDR3 was performed with the HTBI primer set and the Qiagen OneStep RT-PCR kit. TCRdb trimmed the raw reads at Q25, called clones with MiXCR and kept productive beta chains. Each entry merges the rows of one CDR3 protein and shows their most common DNA and genes. Here the sample has about 590,000 distinct CDR3 sequences; 12% to 15% occur a single time. The ten largest clones take up around 7% of the sample. Sequencing was carried out using blood. Every receptor here comes from a young woman with Graves' ophthalmopathy.

The J gene is TRBJ1-4, the V gene TRBV28; the D is unclear. The V gene lost 3 bases and the J gene lost 8 bases, with 4 bases spanning the gap. In germline, CDR1 is MDHEN, CDR2 SYDVKM. This CDR3 is built from 11 residues. The chain's CDR3 is CASSFMEKLFF. The CDR3 DNA sequence: TGTGCCAGCAGTTTTATGGAAAAACTGTTTTTT.

The rearrangement uses TRBV19 and TRBJ1-1, with a possible D match to TRBD1 (6 bases). CDR3 length: 14 residues. Trimming removed 7 bases at V and 11 bases at J, with 23 bases between. Germline CDR1 LNHDA, CDR2 SQIVND (reference sequence). CDR3 DNA: TGTGCCAGTACCGATCTCCCCGATACAGGGACGGCTTTCTTT. It specifies CASTDLPDTGTAFF.

This clonotype was counted at least ten times. The rearrangement links TRBV28 to TRBJ2-7, with TRBD1 as a possible D gene (5 bases). This CDR3 is built from 13 residues. Germline V gene sequence: CDR1 MDHEN, CDR2 SYDVKM. The V gene lost 5 bases and the J gene lost 3 bases, with 11 bases spanning the gap. The CDR3 DNA reads TGTGCCAGCAGTCCCCCCGACAGCTACGAGCAGTACTTC. Its protein product is CASSPPDSYEQYF.

This clonotype showed up many times. This chain uses TRBV7-9 with TRBJ2-3; 9 nucleotides align to TRBD1. J was trimmed by 7 bases and V by 4 bases; bases with no gene match: 12. Germline V gene lookup returns CDR1 SEHNR and CDR2 FQNEAQ (reference sequence). The CDR3 has 16 residues. CDR3 protein: CASSSWTGERDYTQYF. The CDR3 DNA reads TGTGCCAGCAGCTCCTGGACAGGGGAGAGGGATTATACGCAGTATTTT.

This clonotype was observed once. The rearrangement uses TRBV7-2 and TRBJ2-3; 11 bases line up with TRBD2. CDR1 and CDR2 (germline): SGHTA, FQGNSA. The CDR3 spans 15 residues. The V gene end was trimmed by 5 bases and the J gene end by 4 bases; junction bases not matched to a gene: 5. In DNA, the CDR3 is TGTGCCAGCAGCAATAGCGGGAGGGCTGCAGATACGCAGTATTTT. Protein sequence: CASSNSGRAADTQYF. Complete variable domain (other parts from reference TRBV7-2 and TRBJ2-3): GAGVSQSPSNKVTEKGKDVELRCDPISGHTALYWYRQSLGQGLEFLIYFQGNSAPDKSGLPSDRFSAERTGGSVSTLTIQRTQQEDSAVYLCASSNSGRAADTQYFGPGTRLTVL.

This clonotype showed up many times. The chain carries TRBV18 and TRBJ1-1; 7 bases match TRBD1. J lost 5 bases, V lost 1 base, and 7 bases had no gene match. The CDR3 has 15 amino acids. Germline V gene data show CDR1 as KGHSH and CDR2 as LQKENI. The CDR3 sequence: CASSPLKGAGTEAFF. CDR3 DNA sequence: TGTGCCAGCTCACCACTGAAGGGGGCTGGGACTGAAGCTTTCTTT. The full variable domain, completed using reference TRBV18 and TRBJ1-1, is NAGVMQNPRHLVRRRGQEARLRCSPMKGHSHVYWYRQLPEEGLKFMVYLQKENIIDESGMPKERFSAEFPKEGPSILRIQQVVRGDSAAYFCASSPLKGAGTEAFFGQGTRLTVV.

This clonotype was seen many times. J is TRBJ1-2 and V is TRBV3-1, with no clear D. This CDR3 comprises 14 residues. The V gene lost 0 bases and the J gene lost 8 bases, with 13 bases spanning the gap. Germline lookup yields CDR1 LGHDT and CDR2 YNNKEL (reference sequence). The CDR3: CASSQDIDAGGYTF. The CDR3 coding sequence is TGTGCCAGCAGCCAAGATATCGACGCAGGCGGCTACACCTTC.

This clonotype was found many times. This sequence joins TRBV5-1 and TRBJ2-5, with TRBD2 identical over 12 bases. V lost 3 bases and J lost 9; bases outside the gene matches: 12. The length of the CDR3 is 16 residues. The germline CDR1 and CDR2 sequences are SGHRS and YFSETQ. CDR3 in DNA: TGCGCCAGCAGCTCGACAGGACTAGCGGGGTCCGTGGCCCAGTACTTC. Translated: CASSSTGLAGSVAQYF.